The 13 T cell receptor beta chains below come from one sample, sequenced in a study of response to subunit inactivated influenza vaccine. TCRdb analysed the RT-PCR reads with MiXCR anew, one entry per CDR3 protein. In the table there are about 540,000 distinct CDR3 sequences, less than 25% of which are singletons. The same sample was also used in a study of T cells expressing NK-cell markers. As that study records: For TCR beta, cDNA was produced by 5'RACE template switching with UMIs.

The sample consisted of CD4+ T cells sorted from PBMCs, taken 12 days after vaccination. The receptors were gathered from a man in his fifties or sixties who received an inactivated influenza vaccine.

This clonotype occurred once. The CDR3 sequence: CATSDPGQGRTADTQYF. In DNA, the CDR3 is TGTGCCACCAGTGATCCCGGACAGGGGAGGACCGCAGATACGCAGTATTTT. The rearrangement joins TRBV24-1 to TRBJ2-3, with 9 bases fitting TRBD1. Unmatched junction bases numbered 10, after V lost 3 bases and J lost 4 bases. Germline CDR1 reads KGHDR; CDR2 reads SFDVKD. This CDR3 is 17 amino acids long.

V and J are TRBV14 and TRBJ2-1, with 9 bases identical to TRBD2. The V gene end was trimmed by 3 bases and the J gene end by 4 bases; junction bases not matched to a gene: 4. The CDR3 extends over 15 amino acids. Germline assignment: CDR1 SGHDN and CDR2 FVKESK. The chain's CDR3 is CASSHLAGGYNEQFF. CDR3 DNA sequence: TGTGCCAGCAGCCATCTTGCGGGGGGGTACAATGAGCAGTTCTTC. Full variable domain (outside the CDR3, taken from reference TRBV14 and TRBJ2-1): EAGVTQFPSHSVIEKGQTVTLRCDPISGHDNLYWYRRVMGKEIKFLLHFVKESKQDESGMPNNRFLAERTGGTYSTLKVQPAELEDSGVYFCASSHLAGGYNEQFFGPGTRLTVL.

This clonotype came up once. The V and J genes are TRBV6-2 or TRBV6-3 and TRBJ2-7, with 12 bases lining up with TRBD2. With V trimmed by 7 bases and J by 4 bases, 5 bases remained unmatched. This CDR3 is 14 amino acids long. Germline CDR1 reads MNHEY; CDR2 reads SVGEGT. CDR3 in DNA: TGTGCCAGCACAATGACTAGCGGGAGATACGAGCAGTACTTC. It translates to CASTMTSGRYEQYF.

This clonotype occurred many times. V gene TRBV12-3 or TRBV12-4 combines with J gene TRBJ2-2; D is unclear. The CDR3 has 13 amino acids. The germline V and J ends were trimmed by 7 bases and 0 bases, with 6 bases remaining between them. CDR3 DNA sequence: TGTGCCAGCACTCACACGAACACCGGGGAGCTGTTTTTT. Translation: CASTHTNTGELFF.

This clonotype was recorded a few times. The chain has TRBV20-1 and TRBJ2-5, with 9 positions matching TRBD1. V lost 0 bases to trimming and J lost 7 bases; unmatched junction nucleotides: 6. The CDR3 runs 14 residues. CDR1 and CDR2 (germline): DFQATT, SNEGSKA (reference sequence). The CDR3 loop is CSARDTGQGGTQYF. The CDR3 DNA reads TGCAGTGCTAGAGATACGGGACAGGGCGGGACCCAGTACTTC.

This clonotype showed up just a few times. CDR3 region: CASSQRGVLGGETQYF. In DNA, the CDR3 is TGTGCCAGCAGCCAAAGGGGGGTCCTGGGAGGCGAGACCCAGTACTTC. V usage is TRBV6-1 and J usage is TRBJ2-5, with D perhaps being TRBD1 or TRBD2 (6 bases each). The CDR3 is 16 residues long. CDR1 and CDR2 from the germline V gene are MNHNS and SASEGT. V shed 6 bases and J shed 5 bases, with 22 bases lying between them.

The CDR3 region has the DNA TGTGCCACCAGTGATTTCGGGACAGGGGACACCGGGGAGCTGTTTTTT. This gives the protein CATSDFGTGDTGELFF. The chain is built from TRBV24-1 and TRBJ2-2, with 10 bases fitting TRBD1. Germline V lookup: CDR1 KGHDR, CDR2 SFDVKD. The CDR3 runs 16 residues. The trim removed 1 base at V and 3 bases at J, leaving 1 base unmatched.

In its sample, this clonotype was seen a few times. The V call is TRBV30, the J call TRBJ2-5; D perhaps matches TRBD1 (7 bases). The CDR3 length is 13 residues. Germline values: CDR1 GTSNPN, CDR2 SVGIG (reference sequence). V lost 3 bases and J lost 7, with 15 bases in between. The CDR3 nucleotides read TGTGCCTGGAGGACTAGGGGGCTGTCGACCCAGTACTTC. Its translation: CAWRTRGLSTQYF.

The chain employs TRBV11-2 and TRBJ1-3; TRBD1 is a possible D gene (5 bases). Germline V gene data show CDR1 as SGHAT and CDR2 as FQNNGV. The V and J ends lost 1 base and 0 bases respectively, with 10 bases between them. The CDR3 has 16 amino acids. The CDR3 protein is CASSLGQTYSGNTIYF. The CDR3 bases are TGTGCCAGCAGCTTAGGACAGACCTACTCTGGAAACACCATATATTTT.

This clonotype was seen more than once but under ten times. This rearrangement joins TRBV28 to TRBJ2-1, with 9 bases fitting TRBD2. This CDR3 has 13 residues. Trimming cost V 8 bases and J 6 bases; bases outside gene matches: 5. CDR1 and CDR2 from the germline V gene are MDHEN and SYDVKM. The CDR3 region is CASSRGRGNEQFF. Written as DNA, the CDR3 is TGTGCCAGCTCCCGCGGGAGGGGCAATGAGCAGTTCTTC. Together with reference TRBV28 and TRBJ2-1, the CDR3 gives the full variable domain: DVKVTQSSRYLVKRTGEKVFLECVQDMDHENMFWYRQDPGLGLRLIYFSYDVKMKEKGDIPEGYSVSREKKERFSLILESASTNQTSMYLCASSRGRGNEQFFGPGTRLTVL.

The genes are TRBV6-2 or TRBV6-3 and TRBJ2-7; 11 bases align to TRBD2. Per the germline V gene, CDR1 is MNHEY and CDR2 is SVGEGT. The J segment lost 4 bases and the V segment lost 6 bases, leaving 5 bases of the junction unmatched. This CDR3 is built from 14 residues. The DNA for the CDR3 is TGTGCCAGCAGCCGGACTAGCGGGTATTACGAGCAGTACTTC. Protein product: CASSRTSGYYEQYF.

The V gene is TRBV6-1, the J gene TRBJ2-7, with D hard to call. The germline gives CDR1 MNHNS, CDR2 SASEGT. The V gene lost 4 bases and the J gene lost 2 bases, with 9 bases spanning the gap. The CDR3 runs to 13 residues. The CDR3 region is CASSVSDAYEQYF. The DNA of the CDR3 is TGTGCCAGCAGTGTATCGGACGCCTACGAGCAGTACTTC.

V usage is TRBV4-3 and J usage is TRBJ2-3; D uncertain. Germline CDR1 is LGHNA and CDR2 is YSLEER. The V end lost 0 bases, the J end lost 1 base, and 8 bases lay between the germline ends. The CDR3 covers 15 residues. The CDR3 sequence is CASSQDRMGTDTQYF. CDR3 DNA sequence: TGCGCCAGCAGCCAAGATCGAATGGGCACAGATACGCAGTATTTT.